This is a list of T cell receptor beta chains from one sample in a study of blood T cell repertoires in COVID-19. TCRdb's table, derived via immunoSEQ multiplex PCR, lists solely in-frame clones and lacks some. The sample shows roughly 87,000 clones, around three quarters of them seen only once. The sequenced sample consisted of peripheral blood. These receptors all stem from a woman aged 45-65 years with acute or convalescent COVID-19. CDR3s include the opening cysteine and the closing phenylalanine or tryptophan. A D gene is named only where the DNA matches it firmly. Clone size is not always given. Where it is, it says once, few, many or a class for expanded clones.

D,size,V,J,CDR3,DNA
TRBD1,NA,TRBV13,TRBJ2-5,CASSSGQGIGTQYF,TGTGCCAGCAGCTCGGGACAGGGGATAGGGACCCAGTACTTC
NA,NA,TRBV12-3/TRBV12-4,TRBJ1-3,CASSAGNTIYF,TGTGCCAGTTCGGCTGGAAACACCATATATTTT
NA,NA,TRBV7-5,TRBJ2-1,CVRTPGRGEQFF,TGTGTCAGAACCCCGGGGAGGGGGGAGCAGTTCTTC
TRBD1,NA,TRBV19,TRBJ2-7,CASSGGHEQYF,TGTGCCAGCTCAGGGGGACACGAGCAGTACTTC
NA,NA,TRBV7-9,TRBJ2-3,CASSSLGQGDTQYF,TGTGCCAGCAGCTCCTTGGGGCAGGGAGATACGCAGTATTTT
TRBD2,NA,TRBV4-2,TRBJ2-1,CASSTGTSGAAYNEQFF,TGTGCCAGCAGCACAGGGACTAGCGGGGCGGCTTACAATGAGCAGTTCTTC
TRBD1,NA,TRBV5-1,TRBJ2-1,CASRRDSAYNEQFF,TGCGCCAGCCGCCGGGACAGCGCCTACAATGAGCAGTTCTTC
TRBD1,NA,TRBV12-5,TRBJ1-1,CASGITGGNTEAFF,TGTGCTAGTGGTATTACAGGGGGGAACACTGAAGCTTTCTTT
NA,NA,TRBV28,TRBJ1-5,CASKGGGQPQHF,TGTGCCAGCAAGGGCGGGGGTCAGCCCCAGCATTTT
NA,NA,TRBV18,TRBJ2-1,CASSRGVDPGMFF,TGTGCCAGCTCACGAGGAGTTGATCCGGGTATGTTCTTC
NA,NA,TRBV24-1,TRBJ2-1,CATSDLTPHGNEQFF,TGTGCCACCAGTGATTTGACTCCTCATGGCAATGAGCAGTTCTTC
NA,NA,TRBV7-6,TRBJ2-3,CASSLVQQGFSTDTQYF,TGTGCCAGCAGCTTAGTCCAACAGGGATTTAGCACAGATACGCAGTATTTT
TRBD1,NA,TRBV2,TRBJ2-1,CASKYGQGNEQFF,TGTGCCAGCAAATACGGACAGGGCAATGAGCAGTTCTTC
NA,NA,TRBV19,TRBJ1-2,CASSSHPGLGYGYTF,TGTGCCAGTAGTTCCCACCCAGGGTTGGGCTATGGCTACACCTTC
TRBD1,NA,TRBV18,TRBJ1-2,CASSGQGTGYGYTF,TGTGCCAGCTCCGGACAGGGGACAGGCTATGGCTACACCTTC
NA,NA,TRBV18,TRBJ1-1,CASSLGHSNTEAFF,TGTGCCAGCTCACTGGGACACTCGAACACTGAAGCTTTCTTT
NA,NA,TRBV6-5,TRBJ2-1,CASSLQGNEQFF,TGTGCCAGCAGTCTCCAGGGGAATGAGCAGTTCTTC
TRBD1,few,TRBV3-1/TRBV3-2,TRBJ1-2,CASRPTGSPYGYTF,TGTGCCAGCAGACCGACAGGGAGTCCCTATGGCTACACCTTC
NA,NA,TRBV27,TRBJ1-2,CASSPAGQNYGYTF,TGTGCCAGCAGTCCAGCCGGACAGAACTATGGCTACACCTTC
TRBD2,NA,TRBV11-3,TRBJ2-1,CASSARTSGRVEQFF,TGTGCCAGCAGCGCCCGGACTAGCGGGCGGGTTGAGCAGTTCTTC
TRBD1,NA,TRBV28,TRBJ1-5,CASRPTGYGNQPQHF,TGTGCCAGCAGACCGACAGGGTATGGTAATCAGCCCCAGCATTTT
NA,NA,TRBV5-4,TRBJ2-3,CASSRVEDTQYF,TGTGCCAGCAGCCGGGTGGAAGATACGCAGTATTTT
NA,NA,TRBV7-9,TRBJ2-5,CASSRETQYF,TGTGCCAGCAGCCGAGAGACCCAGTACTTC
TRBD2,few,TRBV27,TRBJ2-7,CASKLGLGFYEQYF,TGTGCCAGCAAACTGGGACTAGGTTTCTACGAGCAGTACTTC
TRBD1,NA,TRBV7-2,TRBJ2-5,CASSLQGAQETQYF,TGTGCCAGCAGCTTACAGGGGGCCCAAGAGACCCAGTACTTC
TRBD1,NA,TRBV5-6,TRBJ1-5,CASSYGTGVGNQPQHF,TGTGCCAGCAGTTACGGGACAGGGGTGGGCAATCAGCCCCAGCATTTT
TRBD1,once,TRBV14,TRBJ1-1,CASSQDLGQGLNTEAFF,TGTGCCAGCAGCCAAGATTTGGGACAGGGGTTGAACACTGAAGCTTTCTTT
NA,NA,TRBV7-9,TRBJ1-1,CASSLQGPNTEAFF,TGTGCCAGCAGCTTACAGGGGCCGAACACTGAAGCTTTCTTT
TRBD1,NA,TRBV10-1,TRBJ1-2,CASSESMGGNRGTGDGYTF,TGCGCCAGCAGTGAGTCGATGGGTGGTAACAGGGGGACGGGGGATGGCTACACCTTC
NA,NA,TRBV12-3/TRBV12-4,TRBJ1-1,CASSWELNTEAFF,TGTGCCAGCAGTTGGGAGTTGAACACTGAAGCTTTCTTT
TRBD1,few,TRBV7-9,TRBJ1-1,CASSVLNRDSRGNTEAFF,TGTGCCAGCAGCGTACTTAATCGGGACAGTCGGGGGAACACTGAAGCTTTCTTT
NA,NA,TRBV5-6,TRBJ1-2,CASSSGTLGGYGYTF,TGTGCCAGCAGTTCCGGGACCCTCGGGGGATATGGCTACACCTTC
TRBD2,NA,TRBV11-2,TRBJ2-3,CASMREAGTSGGNTDTQYF,TGTGCCAGCATGCGAGAAGCGGGGACTAGCGGGGGTAACACAGATACGCAGTATTTT
NA,NA,TRBV7-2,TRBJ2-3,CASSPHAVDTQYF,TGTGCCAGCAGCCCTCACGCGGTAGATACGCAGTATTTT
TRBD1,NA,TRBV7-9,TRBJ2-5,CASSLIERTGWYQETQYF,TGTGCCAGCAGCTTGATTGAAAGGACAGGGTGGTACCAAGAGACCCAGTACTTC
NA,NA,TRBV5-1,TRBJ2-1,CASDTGQAYNEQFF,TGCGCCAGCGACACAGGCCAGGCCTACAATGAGCAGTTCTTC
NA,NA,TRBV19,TRBJ2-7,CASTPGWGDYEQYF,TGTGCCAGTACCCCCGGGTGGGGGGATTACGAGCAGTACTTC
TRBD2,NA,TRBV28,TRBJ2-7,CASKDPGGEQYF,TGTGCCAGCAAAGATCCGGGGGGCGAGCAGTACTTC
NA,NA,TRBV19,TRBJ1-5,CASRARDFGNQPQHF,TGTGCCAGTAGGGCACGGGACTTCGGGAATCAGCCCCAGCATTTT
NA,NA,TRBV18,TRBJ2-1,CASSEGQEQFF,TGTGCCAGCTCGGAAGGACAGGAGCAGTTCTTC
NA,NA,TRBV4-2,TRBJ2-5,CASSQAGGQETQYF,TGTGCCAGCAGCCAGGCAGGGGGGCAAGAGACCCAGTACTTC
TRBD1,NA,TRBV5-1,TRBJ1-2,CASSSGGRDPYGYTF,TGCGCCAGCAGCTCAGGGGGGCGGGATCCCTATGGCTACACCTTC
NA,once,TRBV4-1,TRBJ2-2,CASSQEGDSPTGELFF,TGCGCCAGCAGCCAAGAAGGGGACTCGCCGACCGGGGAGCTGTTTTTT
TRBD1,NA,TRBV6-2/TRBV6-3,TRBJ2-7,CASSDRGRAYEQYF,TGTGCCAGCAGTGACAGGGGGCGTGCCTACGAGCAGTACTTC
NA,NA,TRBV27,TRBJ1-2,CASGAGGNVHYGYTF,TGTGCCAGCGGTGCGGGGGGCAACGTCCACTATGGCTACACCTTC
TRBD1,NA,TRBV30,TRBJ2-2,CARTGTGRTGELFF,TGTGCCCGGACCGGGACAGGGAGGACCGGGGAGCTGTTTTTT
NA,NA,TRBV19,TRBJ1-1,CASRDSWNTEAFF,TGTGCCAGTAGGGACTCCTGGAACACTGAAGCTTTCTTT
NA,NA,TRBV18,TRBJ2-7,CASSPATRGSGYEQYF,TGTGCCAGCTCACCGGCAACACGGGGGTCGGGTTACGAGCAGTACTTC
NA,NA,TRBV18,TRBJ2-5,CASSPPGGTQYF,TGTGCCAGCTCACCACCGGGGGGGACCCAGTACTTC
TRBD1,NA,TRBV28,TRBJ1-6,CASSAQTGTGHSPLHF,TGTGCCAGCAGTGCCCAAACCGGGACAGGGCATTCACCCCTCCACTTT
TRBD1,NA,TRBV7-9,TRBJ1-6,CASSLAQGAHNSPLHF,TGTGCCAGCAGCTTAGCGCAGGGGGCGCACAATTCACCCCTCCACTTT